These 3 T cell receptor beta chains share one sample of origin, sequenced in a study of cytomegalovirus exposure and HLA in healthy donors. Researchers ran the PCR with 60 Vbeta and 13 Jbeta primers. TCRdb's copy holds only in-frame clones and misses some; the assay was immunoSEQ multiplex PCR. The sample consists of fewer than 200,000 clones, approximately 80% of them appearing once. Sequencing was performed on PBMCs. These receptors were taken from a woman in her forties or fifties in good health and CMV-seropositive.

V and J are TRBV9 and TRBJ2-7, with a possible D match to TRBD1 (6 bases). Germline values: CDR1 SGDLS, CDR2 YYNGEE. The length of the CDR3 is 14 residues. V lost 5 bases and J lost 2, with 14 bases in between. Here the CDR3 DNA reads TGTGCCAGCAGTCAAACTGGACAGACCTACGAGCAGTACTTC. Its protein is CASSQTGQTYEQYF.

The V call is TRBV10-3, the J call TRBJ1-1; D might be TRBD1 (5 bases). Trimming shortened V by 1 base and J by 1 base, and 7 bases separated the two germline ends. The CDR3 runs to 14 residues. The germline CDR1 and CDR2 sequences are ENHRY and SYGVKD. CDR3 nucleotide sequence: TGTGCCATCAGTGAGTTGGGGGGGAACACTGAAGCTTTCTTT. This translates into CAISELGGNTEAFF.

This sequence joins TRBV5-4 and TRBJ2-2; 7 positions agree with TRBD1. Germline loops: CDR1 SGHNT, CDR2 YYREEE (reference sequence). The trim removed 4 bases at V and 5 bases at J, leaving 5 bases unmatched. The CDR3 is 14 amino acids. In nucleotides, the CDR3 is TGTGCCAGCAGCCTCAGGGGGAGAACCGGGGAGCTGTTTTTT. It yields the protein CASSLRGRTGELFF.